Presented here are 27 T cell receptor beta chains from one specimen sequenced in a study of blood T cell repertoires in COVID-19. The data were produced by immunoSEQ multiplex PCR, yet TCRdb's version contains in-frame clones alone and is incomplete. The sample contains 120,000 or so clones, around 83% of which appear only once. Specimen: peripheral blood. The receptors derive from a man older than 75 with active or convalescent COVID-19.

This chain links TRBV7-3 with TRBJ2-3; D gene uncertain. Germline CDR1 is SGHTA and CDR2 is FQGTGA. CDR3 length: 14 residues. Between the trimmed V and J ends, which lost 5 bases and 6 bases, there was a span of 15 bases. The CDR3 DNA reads TGTGCCAGCAGCGTCGGAGAGGCCCGGGATACGCAGTATTTT. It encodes CASSVGEARDTQYF.

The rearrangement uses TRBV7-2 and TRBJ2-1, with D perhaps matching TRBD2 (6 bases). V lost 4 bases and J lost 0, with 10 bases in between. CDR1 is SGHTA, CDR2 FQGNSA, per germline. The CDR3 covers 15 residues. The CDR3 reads CASSWRGLSYNEQFF. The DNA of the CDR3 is TGTGCCAGCAGCTGGAGGGGTCTCTCCTACAATGAGCAGTTCTTC.

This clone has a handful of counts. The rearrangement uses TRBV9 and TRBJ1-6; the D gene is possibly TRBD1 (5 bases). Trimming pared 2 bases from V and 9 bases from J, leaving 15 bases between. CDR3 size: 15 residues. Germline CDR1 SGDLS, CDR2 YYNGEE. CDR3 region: CASSVRGDGGSPLHF. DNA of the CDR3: TGTGCCAGCAGCGTCCGCGGGGACGGTGGTTCACCCCTCCACTTT.

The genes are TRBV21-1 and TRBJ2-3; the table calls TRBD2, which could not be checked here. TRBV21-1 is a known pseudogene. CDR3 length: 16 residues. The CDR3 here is CASSTQAGLSTDTQYF. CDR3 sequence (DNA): TGTGCCAGCAGCACCCAAGCGGGGCTAAGCACAGATACGCAGTATTTT.

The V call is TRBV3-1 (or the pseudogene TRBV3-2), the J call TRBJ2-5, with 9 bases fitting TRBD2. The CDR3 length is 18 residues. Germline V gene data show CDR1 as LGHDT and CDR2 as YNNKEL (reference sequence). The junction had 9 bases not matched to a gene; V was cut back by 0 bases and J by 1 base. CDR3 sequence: CASSQDIDSGGLQETQYF. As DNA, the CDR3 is TGTGCCAGCAGCCAAGATATCGATAGCGGGGGACTCCAAGAGACCCAGTACTTC.

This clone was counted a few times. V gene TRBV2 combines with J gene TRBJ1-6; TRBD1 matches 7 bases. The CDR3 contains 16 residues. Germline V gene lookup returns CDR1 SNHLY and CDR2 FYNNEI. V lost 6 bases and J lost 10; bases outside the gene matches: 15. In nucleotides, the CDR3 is TGTGCCAGCAGCCTAAACCAGGGGGGTGAAGGATCACCCCTCCACTTT. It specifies CASSLNQGGEGSPLHF.

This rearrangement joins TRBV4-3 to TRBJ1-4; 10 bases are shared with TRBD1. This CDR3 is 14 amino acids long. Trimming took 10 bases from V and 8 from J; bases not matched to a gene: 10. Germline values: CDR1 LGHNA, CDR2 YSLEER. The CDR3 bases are TGCGCCACCACTTTGGGGACAGGGGACGAAAAACTGTTTTTT. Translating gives CATTLGTGDEKLFF.

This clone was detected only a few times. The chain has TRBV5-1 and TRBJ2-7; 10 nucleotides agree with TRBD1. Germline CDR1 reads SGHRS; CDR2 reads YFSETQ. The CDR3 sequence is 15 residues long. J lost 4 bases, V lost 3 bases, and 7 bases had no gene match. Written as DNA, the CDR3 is TGCGCCAGCAGCTACGCTAGGACAGGGGGATACGAGCAGTACTTC. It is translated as CASSYARTGGYEQYF.

CDR3 DNA: TGTGCCAGCAGCCAGGGGGCGGGGAACACTGAAGCTTTCTTT. It translates to CASSQGAGNTEAFF. The chain combines TRBV9 with TRBJ1-1; 8 bases are a match to TRBD1. CDR3 size: 14 residues. Per germline, CDR1 SGDLS and CDR2 YYNGEE. V trimming: 4 bases; J trimming: 1 base; junction bases outside the gene matches: 3.

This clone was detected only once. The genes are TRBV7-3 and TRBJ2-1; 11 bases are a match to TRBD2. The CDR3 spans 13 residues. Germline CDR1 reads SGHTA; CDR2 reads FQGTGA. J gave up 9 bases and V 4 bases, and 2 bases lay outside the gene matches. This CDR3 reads CASSSGTSGEQFF. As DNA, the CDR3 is TGTGCCAGCAGCTCCGGGACTAGCGGTGAGCAGTTCTTC.

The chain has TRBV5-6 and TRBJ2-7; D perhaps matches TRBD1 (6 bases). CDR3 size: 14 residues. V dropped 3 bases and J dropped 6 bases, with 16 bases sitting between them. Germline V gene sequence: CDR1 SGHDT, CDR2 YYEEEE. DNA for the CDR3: TGTGCCAGCAGCTACCGACAGGCTCTTCCCGAGCAGTACTTC. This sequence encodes CASSYRQALPEQYF.

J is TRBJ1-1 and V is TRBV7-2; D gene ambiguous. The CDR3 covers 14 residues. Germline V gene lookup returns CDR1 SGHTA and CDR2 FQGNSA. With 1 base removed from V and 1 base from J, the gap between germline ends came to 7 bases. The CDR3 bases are TGTGCCAGCAGCTTAGTCAAGCAGAACACTGAAGCTTTCTTT. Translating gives CASSLVKQNTEAFF.

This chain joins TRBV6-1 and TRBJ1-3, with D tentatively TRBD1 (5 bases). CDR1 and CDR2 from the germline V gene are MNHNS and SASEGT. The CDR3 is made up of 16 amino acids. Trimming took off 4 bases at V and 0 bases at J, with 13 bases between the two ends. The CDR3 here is CASSGTGLLSGNTIYF. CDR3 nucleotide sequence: TGTGCCAGCAGTGGGACGGGACTCCTCTCTGGAAACACCATATATTTT.

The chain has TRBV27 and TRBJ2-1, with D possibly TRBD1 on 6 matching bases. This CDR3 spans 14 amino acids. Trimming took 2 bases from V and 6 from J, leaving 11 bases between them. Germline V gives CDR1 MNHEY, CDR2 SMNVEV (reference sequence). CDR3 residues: CASSLRGQVNEQFF. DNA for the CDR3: TGTGCCAGCAGTTTACGGGGACAAGTCAATGAGCAGTTCTTC.

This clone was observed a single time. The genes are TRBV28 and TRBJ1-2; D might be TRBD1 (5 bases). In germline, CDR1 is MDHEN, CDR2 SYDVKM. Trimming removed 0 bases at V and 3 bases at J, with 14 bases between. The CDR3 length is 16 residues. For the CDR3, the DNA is TGTGCCAGCAGTTTATGGACAGCCCTAACGTACTATGGCTACACCTTC. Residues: CASSLWTALTYYGYTF.

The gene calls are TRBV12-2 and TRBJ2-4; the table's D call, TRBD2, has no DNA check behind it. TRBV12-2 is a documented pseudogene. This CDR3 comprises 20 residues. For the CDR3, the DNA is TGTGCAAGTCGCTCCCAACCGACTAGCGGGGGGGAACTAGCCAAAAACATTCAGTACTTC. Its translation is CASRSQPTSGGELAKNIQYF.

The CDR3 bases are TGTGCCAGCAGCTGGGACAGGGGGCTGGGAGTTGAAAAACTGTTTTTT. Translated: CASSWDRGLGVEKLFF. V is TRBV5-6 and J is TRBJ1-4; 12 positions agree with TRBD1. The junction had 7 bases not matched to a gene; V was cut back by 3 bases and J by 7 bases. CDR1 and CDR2 from the germline V gene are SGHDT and YYEEEE. This CDR3 has 16 residues.

As DNA, the CDR3 is TGTGCCAGCAGCCCGAGCCCCGGAACAGGGCTGAAGGATGGCTACACCTTC. Protein: CASSPSPGTGLKDGYTF. V and J are TRBV7-9 and TRBJ1-2, with D possibly TRBD1 on 6 matching bases. Trimming took off 5 bases at V and 6 bases at J, with 25 bases between the two ends. CDR1 is SEHNR, CDR2 FQNEAQ, per germline (reference sequence). The CDR3 is 17 amino acids. Full variable domain (rest looked up from reference TRBV7-9 and TRBJ1-2): DTGVSQNPRHKITKRGQNVTFRCDPISEHNRLYWYRQTLGQGPEFLTYFQNEAQLEKSRLLSDRFSAERPKGSFSTLEIQRTEQGDSAMYLCASSPSPGTGLKDGYTFGSGTRLTVV.

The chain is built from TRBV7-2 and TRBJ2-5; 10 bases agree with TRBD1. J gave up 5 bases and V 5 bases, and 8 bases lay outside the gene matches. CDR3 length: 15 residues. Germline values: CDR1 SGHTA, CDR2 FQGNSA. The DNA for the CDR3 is TGTGCCAGCAGCAAGCGACAGGGGGCGGCGGAGACCCAGTACTTC. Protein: CASSKRQGAAETQYF. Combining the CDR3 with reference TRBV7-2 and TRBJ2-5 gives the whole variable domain GAGVSQSPSNKVTEKGKDVELRCDPISGHTALYWYRQSLGQGLEFLIYFQGNSAPDKSGLPSDRFSAERTGGSVSTLTIQRTQQEDSAVYLCASSKRQGAAETQYFGPGTRLLVL.

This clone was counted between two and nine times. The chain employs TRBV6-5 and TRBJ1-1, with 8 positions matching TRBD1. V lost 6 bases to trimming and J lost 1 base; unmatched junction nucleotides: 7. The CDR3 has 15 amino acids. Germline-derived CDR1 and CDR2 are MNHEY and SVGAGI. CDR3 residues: CASSRTGRENTEAFF. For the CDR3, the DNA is TGTGCCAGCAGCCGGACAGGGAGAGAGAACACTGAAGCTTTCTTT.

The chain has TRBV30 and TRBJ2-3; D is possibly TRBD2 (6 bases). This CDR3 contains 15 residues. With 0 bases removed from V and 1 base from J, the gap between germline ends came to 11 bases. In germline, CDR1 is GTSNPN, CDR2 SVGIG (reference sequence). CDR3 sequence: CAWSVLPSGTDTQYF. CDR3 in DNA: TGTGCCTGGAGTGTACTCCCTAGCGGCACAGATACGCAGTATTTT.

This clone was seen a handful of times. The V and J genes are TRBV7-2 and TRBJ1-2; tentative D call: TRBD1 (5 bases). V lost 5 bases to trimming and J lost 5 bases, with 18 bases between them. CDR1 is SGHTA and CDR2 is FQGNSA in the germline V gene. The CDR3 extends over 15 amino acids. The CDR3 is CASSQQGTNFYGYTF. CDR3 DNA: TGTGCCAGCAGCCAGCAGGGAACAAACTTTTATGGCTACACCTTC.

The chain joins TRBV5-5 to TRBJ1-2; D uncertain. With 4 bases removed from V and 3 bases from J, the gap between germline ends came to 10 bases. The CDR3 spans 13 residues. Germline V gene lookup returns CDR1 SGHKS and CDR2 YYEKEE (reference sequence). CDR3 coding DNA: TGTGCCAGCAGCCTGGTGGCAGACTATGGCTACACCTTC. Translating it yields CASSLVADYGYTF. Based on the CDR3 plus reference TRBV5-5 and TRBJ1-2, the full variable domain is DAGVTQSPTHLIKTRGQQVTLRCSPISGHKSVSWYQQVLGQGPQFIFQYYEKEERGRGNFPDRFSARQFPNYSSELNVNALLLGDSALYLCASSLVADYGYTFGSGTRLTVV.

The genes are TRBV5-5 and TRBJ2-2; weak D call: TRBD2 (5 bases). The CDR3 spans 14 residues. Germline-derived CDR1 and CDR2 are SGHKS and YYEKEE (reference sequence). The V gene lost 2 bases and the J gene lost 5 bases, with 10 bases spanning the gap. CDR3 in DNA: TGTGCCAGCAGCTTCCTAGCCAGTACCGGGGAGCTGTTTTTT. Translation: CASSFLASTGELFF.

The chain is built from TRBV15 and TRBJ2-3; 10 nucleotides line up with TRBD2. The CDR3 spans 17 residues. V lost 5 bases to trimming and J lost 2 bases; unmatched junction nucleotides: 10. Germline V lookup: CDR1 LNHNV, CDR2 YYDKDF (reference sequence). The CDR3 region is CATSGSGLADYTDTQYF. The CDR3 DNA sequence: TGTGCCACCAGCGGGTCCGGACTAGCGGATTACACAGATACGCAGTATTTT.

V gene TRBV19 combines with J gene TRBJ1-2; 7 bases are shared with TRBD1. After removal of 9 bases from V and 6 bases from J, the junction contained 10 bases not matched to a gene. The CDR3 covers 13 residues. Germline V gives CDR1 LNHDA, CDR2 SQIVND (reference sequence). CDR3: CASRDSNSHGYTF. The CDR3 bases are TGTGCCAGCCGGGACAGTAATTCTCATGGCTACACCTTC.

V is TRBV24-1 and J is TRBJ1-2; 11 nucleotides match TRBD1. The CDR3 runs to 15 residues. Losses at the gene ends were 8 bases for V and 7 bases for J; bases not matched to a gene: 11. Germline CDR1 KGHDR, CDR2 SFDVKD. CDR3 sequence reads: CATTYSGQGDGGYTF. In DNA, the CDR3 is TGTGCCACCACCTACTCGGGACAGGGGGATGGTGGCTACACCTTC.